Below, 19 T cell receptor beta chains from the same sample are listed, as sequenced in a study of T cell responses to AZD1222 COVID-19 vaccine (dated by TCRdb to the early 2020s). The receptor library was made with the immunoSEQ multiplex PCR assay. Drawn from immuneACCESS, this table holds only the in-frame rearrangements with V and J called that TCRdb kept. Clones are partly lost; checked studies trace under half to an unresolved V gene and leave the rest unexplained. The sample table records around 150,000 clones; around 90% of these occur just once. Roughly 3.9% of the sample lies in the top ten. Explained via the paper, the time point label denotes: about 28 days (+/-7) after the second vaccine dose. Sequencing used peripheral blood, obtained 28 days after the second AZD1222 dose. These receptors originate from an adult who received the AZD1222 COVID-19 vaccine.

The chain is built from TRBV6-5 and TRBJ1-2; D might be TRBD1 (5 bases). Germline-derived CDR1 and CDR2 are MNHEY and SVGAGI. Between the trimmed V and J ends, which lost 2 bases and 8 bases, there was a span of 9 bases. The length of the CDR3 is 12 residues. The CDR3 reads CASSYQGGGYTF. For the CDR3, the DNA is TGTGCCAGCAGTTACCAGGGCGGAGGCTACACCTTC.

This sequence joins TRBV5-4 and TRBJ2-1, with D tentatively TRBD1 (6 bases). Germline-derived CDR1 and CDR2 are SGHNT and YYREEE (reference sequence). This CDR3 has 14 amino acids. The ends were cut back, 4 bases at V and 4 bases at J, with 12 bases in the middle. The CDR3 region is CASSTGQKYNEQFF. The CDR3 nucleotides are TGTGCCAGCAGCACCGGACAGAAGTACAATGAGCAGTTCTTC.

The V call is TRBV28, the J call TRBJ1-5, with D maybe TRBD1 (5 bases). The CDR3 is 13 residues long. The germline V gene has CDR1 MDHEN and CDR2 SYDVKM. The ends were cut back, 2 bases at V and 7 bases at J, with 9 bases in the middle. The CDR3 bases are TGTGCCAGCAGTTTACTACGGGGCCAGCCCCAGCATTTT. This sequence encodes CASSLLRGQPQHF.

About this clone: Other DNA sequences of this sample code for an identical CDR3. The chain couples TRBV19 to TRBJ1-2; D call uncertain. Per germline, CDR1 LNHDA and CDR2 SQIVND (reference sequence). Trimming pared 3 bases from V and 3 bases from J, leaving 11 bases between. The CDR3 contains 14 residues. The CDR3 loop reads CASSMGSGYYGYTF. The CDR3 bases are TGTGCCAGTAGTATGGGCAGCGGATACTATGGCTACACCTTC.

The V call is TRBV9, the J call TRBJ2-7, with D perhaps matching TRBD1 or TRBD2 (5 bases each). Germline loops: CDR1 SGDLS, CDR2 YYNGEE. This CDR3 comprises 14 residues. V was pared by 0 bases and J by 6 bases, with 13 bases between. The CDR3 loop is CASSVGDRTGEQYF. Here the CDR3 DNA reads TGTGCCAGCAGCGTAGGGGACCGAACTGGCGAGCAGTACTTC.

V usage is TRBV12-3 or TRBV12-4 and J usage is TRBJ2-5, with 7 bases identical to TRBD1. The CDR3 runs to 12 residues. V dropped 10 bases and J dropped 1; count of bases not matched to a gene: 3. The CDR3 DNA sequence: TGTGCCATCCGGGACAGCCAAGAGACCCAGTACTTC. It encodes CAIRDSQETQYF.

CDR3 nucleotides: TGTGCCAGCAGCCAAGCCCACGATACCCAAGTGCCCTATGGCTACACCTTC. Translation gives CASSQAHDTQVPYGYTF. The genes are TRBV4-2 and TRBJ1-2; no definite D call. Germline V lookup: CDR1 LGHNA, CDR2 YNFKEQ. The CDR3 is made up of 17 amino acids. With 1 base removed from V and 4 bases from J, the gap between germline ends came to 19 bases.

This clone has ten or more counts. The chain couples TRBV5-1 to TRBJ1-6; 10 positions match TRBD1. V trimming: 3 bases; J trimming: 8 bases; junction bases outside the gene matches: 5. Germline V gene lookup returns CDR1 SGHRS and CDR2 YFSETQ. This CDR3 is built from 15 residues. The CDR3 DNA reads TGCGCCAGCAGCTGGGCCGGGACAGGGGATTCACCCCTCCACTTT. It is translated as CASSWAGTGDSPLHF.

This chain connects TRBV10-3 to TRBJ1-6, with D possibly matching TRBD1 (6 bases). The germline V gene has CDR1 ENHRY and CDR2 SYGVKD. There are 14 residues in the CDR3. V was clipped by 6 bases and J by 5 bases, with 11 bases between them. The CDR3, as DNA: TGTGCCATCAGACAGGGTCGTGATAATTCACCCCTCCACTTT. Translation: CAIRQGRDNSPLHF.

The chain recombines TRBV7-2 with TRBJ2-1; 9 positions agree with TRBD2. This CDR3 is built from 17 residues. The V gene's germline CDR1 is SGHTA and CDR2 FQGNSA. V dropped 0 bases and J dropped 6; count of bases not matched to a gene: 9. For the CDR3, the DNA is TGTGCCAGCAGCTTAGCGCACTTTCTAGCGGGGCGCAATGAGCAGTTCTTC. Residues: CASSLAHFLAGRNEQFF.

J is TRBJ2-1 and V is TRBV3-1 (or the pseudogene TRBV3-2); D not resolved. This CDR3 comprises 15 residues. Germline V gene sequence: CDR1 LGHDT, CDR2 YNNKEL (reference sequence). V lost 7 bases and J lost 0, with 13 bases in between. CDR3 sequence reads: CASTLTVGSYNEQFF. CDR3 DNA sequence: TGTGCCAGCACCCTCACAGTGGGCTCCTACAATGAGCAGTTCTTC.

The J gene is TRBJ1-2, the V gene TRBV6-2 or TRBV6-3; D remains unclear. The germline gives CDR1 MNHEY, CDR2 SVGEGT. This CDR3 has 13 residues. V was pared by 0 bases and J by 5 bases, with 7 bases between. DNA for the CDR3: TGTGCCAGCAGTTACTCCCCAGCTTATGGCTACACCTTC. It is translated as CASSYSPAYGYTF.

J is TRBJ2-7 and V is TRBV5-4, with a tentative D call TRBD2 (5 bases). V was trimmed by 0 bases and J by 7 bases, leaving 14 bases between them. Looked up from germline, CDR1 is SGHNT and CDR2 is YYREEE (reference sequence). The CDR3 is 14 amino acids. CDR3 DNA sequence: TGTGCCAGCAGCTTGGTGACCGGGATTGGGGAGCAGTACTTC. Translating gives CASSLVTGIGEQYF.

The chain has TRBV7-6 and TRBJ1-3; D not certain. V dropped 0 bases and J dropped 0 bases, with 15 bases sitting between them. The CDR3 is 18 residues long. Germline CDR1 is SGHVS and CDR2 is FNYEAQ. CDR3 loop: CASSLAAGFQYSGNTIYF. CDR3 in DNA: TGTGCCAGCAGCTTAGCGGCGGGGTTCCAATACTCTGGAAACACCATATATTTT.

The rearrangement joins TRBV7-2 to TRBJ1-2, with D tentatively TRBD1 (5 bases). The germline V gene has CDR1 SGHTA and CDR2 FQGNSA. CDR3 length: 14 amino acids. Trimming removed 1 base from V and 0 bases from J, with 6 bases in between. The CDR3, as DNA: TGTGCCAGCAGCTTAGAGGGGTCTAACTATGGCTACACCTTC. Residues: CASSLEGSNYGYTF.

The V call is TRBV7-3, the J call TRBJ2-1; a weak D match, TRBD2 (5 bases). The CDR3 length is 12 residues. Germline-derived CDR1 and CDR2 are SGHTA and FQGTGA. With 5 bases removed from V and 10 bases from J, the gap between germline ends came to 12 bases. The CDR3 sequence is CASSLARGEQFF. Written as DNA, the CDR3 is TGTGCCAGCAGCCTTGCCCGGGGAGAGCAGTTCTTC.

The CDR3 sequence: CASSQGRGYGYTF. The CDR3 DNA follows: TGTGCCAGCAGTCAGGGACGGGGCTATGGCTACACCTTC. The rearrangement joins TRBV12-3 or TRBV12-4 to TRBJ1-2; a possible D gene is TRBD1 (5 bases). The CDR3 sequence is 13 residues long. V was pared by 5 bases and J by 4 bases, with 11 bases between.

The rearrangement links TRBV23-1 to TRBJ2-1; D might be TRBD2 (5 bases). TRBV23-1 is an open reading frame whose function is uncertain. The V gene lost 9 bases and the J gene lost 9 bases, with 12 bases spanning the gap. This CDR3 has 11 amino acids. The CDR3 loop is CARRSGGEQFF. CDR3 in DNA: TGCGCCAGGAGGAGTGGAGGTGAGCAGTTCTTC.

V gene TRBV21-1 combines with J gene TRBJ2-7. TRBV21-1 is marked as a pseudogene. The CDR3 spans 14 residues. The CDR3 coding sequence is TGTGCCAGCAGCCCCCGGGACCGGAGCTACGAGCAGTACTTC. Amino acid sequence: CASSPRDRSYEQYF.